This T cell receptor (beta chain) was documented in a study of shared clonotypes between healthy human individuals. At a deep level, the assay was run. The data were produced by immunoSEQ multiplex PCR, yet TCRdb's version contains in-frame clones alone and is incomplete. Of around 1 million clones listed, about three quarters are singletons. The length of the CDR3 is 13 residues. The V and J ends lost 3 bases and 8 bases, in that order; junction bases with no gene match: 3. Germline lookup yields CDR1 SGHRS and CDR2 YFSETQ. The rearrangement uses TRBV5-1 and TRBJ2-2; 8 bases are a match to TRBD1. The clonotype was recovered from a man aged 18 to 30 in good health. Material for sequencing was memory CD4+ T cells sorted from blood. Subset meaning: CD45RA-negative fraction. CDR3 amino acids: CASSSWTGGELFF. The CDR3 coding sequence is TGCGCCAGCAGCTCCTGGACAGGGGGGGAGCTGTTTTTT.